This TCR beta chain was sequenced during a study of blood T cell repertoires in COVID-19. Repertoires were generated with immunoSEQ multiplex PCR, while TCRdb's copy carries only in-frame clones and drops some. Among hundreds of thousands of clones listed, 85% to 90% were seen once. There are 14 residues in the CDR3. Germline assignment: CDR1 LGHNT and CDR2 FRNRAP. Unmatched junction bases numbered 7, after V lost 8 bases and J lost 10 bases. The source is a woman aged 70-85 years with COVID-19, enrolled during active disease. The chain couples TRBV12-5 to TRBJ2-1, with 14 bases lining up with TRBD2. Sequenced: peripheral blood. DNA of the CDR3: TGTGCTAGTCTCGGACTAGCGGGGGGTCCAGAGCAGTTCTTC. This gives the protein CASLGLAGGPEQFF.